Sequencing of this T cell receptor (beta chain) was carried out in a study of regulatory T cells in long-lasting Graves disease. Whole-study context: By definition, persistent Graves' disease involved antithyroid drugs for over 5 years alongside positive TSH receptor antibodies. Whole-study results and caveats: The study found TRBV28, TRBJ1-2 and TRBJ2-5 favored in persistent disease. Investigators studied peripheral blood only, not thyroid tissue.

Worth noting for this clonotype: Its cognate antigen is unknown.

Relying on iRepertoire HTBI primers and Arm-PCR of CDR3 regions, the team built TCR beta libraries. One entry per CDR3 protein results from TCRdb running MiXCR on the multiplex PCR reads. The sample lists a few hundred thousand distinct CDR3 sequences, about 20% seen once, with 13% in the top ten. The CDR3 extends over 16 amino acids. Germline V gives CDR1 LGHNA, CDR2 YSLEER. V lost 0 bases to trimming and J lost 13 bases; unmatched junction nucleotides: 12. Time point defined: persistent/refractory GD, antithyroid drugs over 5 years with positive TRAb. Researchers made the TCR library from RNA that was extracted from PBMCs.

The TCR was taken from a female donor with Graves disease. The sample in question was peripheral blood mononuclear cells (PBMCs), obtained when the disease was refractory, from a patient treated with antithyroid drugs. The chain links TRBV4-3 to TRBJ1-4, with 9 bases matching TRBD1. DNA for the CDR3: TGCGCCAGCAGCCAAGATCTCGGGACAGGGTTTTGGGGACTGTTTTTT. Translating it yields CASSQDLGTGFWGLFF.